One T cell receptor (beta chain) is described in this entry. Its antigen is undetermined. This entry is derived from a study of T cell repertoires in cytomegalovirus infection. Study-level information: Indications of both CMV infection and matching HLA type were provided by public TCR beta signatures. Study-wide results and caveats: Summed frequency of public TCR beta families distinguished CMV carriers with the relevant HLA. The study found HLA-C-restricted CMV-specific TCR beta clonotypes dominating the ex vivo response.

MiXCR, run by TCRdb on the reads, gives a single entry per CDR3 protein. The table shows approximately 500,000 distinct CDR3 sequences, with 16% occurring only once. This TCR was recovered from a human donor in good health (CMV status not recorded). Some clones in this sample may be carry-over from other donors' samples. The specimen was CD8+ T cells from PBMCs.

For the CDR3, the DNA is TGCGCCAGCAGTCGGCGGGAGGCCCTAGGGGGTGAGCAGTTCTTC. The encoded protein is CASSRREALGGEQFF. V is TRBV4-1 and J is TRBJ2-1; 8 bases match TRBD2. This CDR3 region has 15 residues. Germline V gene data show CDR1 as MGHRA and CDR2 as YSYEKL. Trimming removed 6 bases from V and 9 bases from J; junction bases left unmatched: 13.